This paragraph covers one TCR beta chain sequence. Its antigen remains unidentified. With 60 Vbeta and 13 Jbeta primers, the PCR was carried out. Assay: immunoSEQ multiplex PCR; the TCRdb copy retains only in-frame clones and omits some. The top ten hold 4.4% of the sample, which has about 80,000 clones, under 65% seen once. The sample originates from a study of cytomegalovirus exposure and HLA in healthy donors. Germline loops: CDR1 ENHRY, CDR2 SYGVKD. This CDR3 comprises 14 residues. Trimming took 3 bases from V and 3 from J, leaving 11 bases between them. Nominally healthy donors provided the samples, though records likely missed some immune exposures. Study-wide points: Later analysis placed DRB1 highest and HLA-C lowest in TCR association rates, which differed by HLA locus.

This TCR was sampled from a male donor in good health and CMV-seropositive. Sequenced: PBMCs. This rearrangement joins TRBV10-3 to TRBJ1-1; no definite D call. The CDR3 DNA reads as TGTGCCATCAGTGACGTTTTGGGAGACACTGAAGCTTTCTTT. Translation: CAISDVLGDTEAFF.